Following are 32 T cell receptor beta chains from one sample sequenced in a study of blood T cell repertoires in COVID-19. The method was immunoSEQ multiplex PCR; TCRdb's version includes in-frame clones alone and lacks a portion of them. The data contain fewer than 60,000 clones, about 85% of them singletons. The sequencing input was peripheral blood. The receptors derive from an elderly woman with acute or convalescent COVID-19.

This clone was counted between two and nine times. The chain recombines TRBV5-4 with TRBJ2-7; TRBD2 might be the D (6 bases). Trimming stripped 1 base from V and 4 bases from J, with 12 bases between. CDR3 length: 14 amino acids. The V gene's germline CDR1 is SGHNT and CDR2 YYREEE (reference sequence). This CDR3 reads CASSLSGEIYEQYF. DNA of the CDR3: TGTGCCAGCAGCTTGTCGGGGGAGATTTACGAGCAGTACTTC.

CDR3 residues: CASSQAPTGGDTQYF. The CDR3 DNA follows: TGTGCCAGCAGCCAAGCCCCGACAGGTGGGGATACGCAGTATTTT. The V gene is TRBV3-1 (or the pseudogene TRBV3-2), the J gene TRBJ2-3, with D perhaps TRBD1 (6 bases). Germline V lookup: CDR1 LGHDT, CDR2 YNNKEL (reference sequence). Trimming stripped 1 base from V and 6 bases from J, with 14 bases between. The CDR3 has 15 amino acids.

The chain couples TRBV19 to TRBJ2-4, with D perhaps matching TRBD1 (6 bases). Trimming stripped 5 bases from V and 0 bases from J, with 26 bases between. The CDR3 has 20 residues. Germline lookup yields CDR1 LNHDA and CDR2 SQIVND (reference sequence). The CDR3 spells CASSPTVQDRLTLAKNIQYF. CDR3 in DNA: TGTGCCAGTAGTCCTACGGTCCAGGACAGACTTACTTTAGCCAAAAACATTCAGTACTTC. Drawing the rest from reference TRBV19 and TRBJ2-4, the complete variable domain is DGGITQSPKYLFRKEGQNVTLSCEQNLNHDAMYWYRQDPGQGLRLIYYSQIVNDFQKGDIAEGYSVSREKKESFPLTVTSAQKNPTAFYLCASSPTVQDRLTLAKNIQYFGAGTRLSVL.

The chain is built from TRBV6-5 and TRBJ1-4, with D uncertain. The CDR3 extends over 14 amino acids. Germline V CDR1 and CDR2: MNHEY, SVGAGI. Trimming removed 6 bases at V and 0 bases at J, with 8 bases between. The DNA for the CDR3 is TGTGCCAGCAGGGACGGGACAACTAATGAAAAACTGTTTTTT. Residues: CASRDGTTNEKLFF.

The chain employs TRBV20-1 and TRBJ1-4; possible D gene TRBD1, 6 bases. The CDR3 totals 11 residues. CDR1 is DFQATT and CDR2 is SNEGSKA in the germline V gene (reference sequence). Deletions cut 5 bases from V and 7 bases from J, with 8 bases between. The CDR3 DNA sequence: TGCAGTGCTGGACAGAGTGAAAAACTGTTTTTT. Translation gives CSAGQSEKLFF.

This clone was found a few times. The gene calls are TRBV4-1 and TRBJ1-1, with TRBD1 as a possible D gene (6 bases). The V and J ends lost 0 bases and 5 bases respectively, with 16 bases between them. The CDR3 spans 16 residues. Germline V CDR1 and CDR2: MGHRA, YSYEKL. DNA of the CDR3: TGCGCCAGCAGCCAAGAGATAATGGACAGCCCAACTGAAGCTTTCTTT. This encodes CASSQEIMDSPTEAFF.

This clone was found once. The chain joins TRBV6-5 to TRBJ1-1, with 11 bases aligning to TRBD1. Germline CDR1 reads MNHEY; CDR2 reads SVGAGI. J was trimmed by 6 bases and V by 9 bases; bases with no gene match: 9. The CDR3 contains 14 residues. CDR3 sequence reads: CASSFGQGASEAFF. The CDR3 DNA sequence: TGTGCCAGTTCGTTTGGACAGGGGGCCTCTGAAGCTTTCTTT.

The chain has TRBV19 and TRBJ1-2, with TRBD1 matching 8 bases. CDR3 length equals 12 residues. The V gene end was trimmed by 6 bases and the J gene end by 8 bases; junction bases not matched to a gene: 5. CDR1 is LNHDA, CDR2 SQIVND, per germline (reference sequence). The CDR3 protein is CASSTRQGGYTF. The CDR3 DNA is TGTGCCAGTAGCACTCGACAGGGGGGCTACACCTTC.

This clone appeared a few times. The V and J genes are TRBV30 and TRBJ1-2, with 7 nucleotides matching TRBD1. Trimming removed 3 bases from V and 3 bases from J; junction bases left unmatched: 13. This CDR3 comprises 16 residues. Germline lookup yields CDR1 GTSNPN and CDR2 SVGIG (reference sequence). CDR3 in DNA: TGTGCCTGGAGCCCTCTGGGACAGCCCCTGGACTATGGCTACACCTTC. Encoded protein: CAWSPLGQPLDYGYTF.

The V call is TRBV6-5, the J call TRBJ2-2; D not resolved. Germline loops: CDR1 MNHEY, CDR2 SVGAGI. This CDR3 is 13 amino acids long. The ends were cut back, 5 bases at V and 4 bases at J, with 8 bases in the middle. Here the CDR3 DNA reads TGTGCCAGCAGTCTCTCAGGCACCGGGGAGCTGTTTTTT. This translates into CASSLSGTGELFF.

The genes are TRBV15 and TRBJ1-4; 7 nucleotides line up with TRBD1. The germline V gene encodes CDR1 LNHNV and CDR2 YYDKDF (reference sequence). This CDR3 is built from 17 residues. The trim removed 2 bases at V and 5 bases at J, leaving 11 bases unmatched. The CDR3 DNA is TGTGCCACCAGCAGACCCCTCCAGGGGGTCCTAAATGAAAAACTGTTTTTT. Translating gives CATSRPLQGVLNEKLFF.

The V gene is TRBV9, the J gene TRBJ2-5; 9 nucleotides agree with TRBD2. This CDR3 is 16 amino acids long. CDR1 is SGDLS and CDR2 is YYNGEE in the germline V gene. With 0 bases clipped from V and 5 bases from J, the junction kept 8 bases outside the gene matches. The chain's CDR3 is CASSVGRRGGRETQYF. The CDR3 DNA reads TGTGCCAGCAGCGTAGGGCGGCGGGGGGGCCGGGAGACCCAGTACTTC.

The chain employs TRBV6-5 and TRBJ1-2; possibly TRBD1 for D (5 bases). The CDR3 runs to 13 residues. The germline V and J ends were trimmed by 2 bases and 4 bases, with 8 bases remaining between them. Per the germline V gene, CDR1 is MNHEY and CDR2 is SVGAGI. This CDR3 reads CASSYVGAYGYTF. As DNA, the CDR3 is TGTGCCAGCAGTTACGTAGGGGCCTATGGCTACACCTTC.

The V gene is TRBV5-8, the J gene TRBJ1-2; D is undetermined. The CDR3 extends over 15 amino acids. Germline V gives CDR1 SGHTS, CDR2 YDEGEE. Trimming took 0 bases from V and 1 from J, leaving 10 bases between them. The CDR3 loop reads CASSLAGRVNYGYTF. CDR3 DNA sequence: TGTGCCAGCAGCTTGGCCGGGCGGGTTAACTATGGCTACACCTTC.

This CDR3 is CASSSSGGAVNEQFF. CDR3 sequence (DNA): TGTGCCAGCAGCAGTAGCGGGGGGGCCGTCAATGAGCAGTTCTTC. The rearrangement uses TRBV9 and TRBJ2-1; 11 positions match TRBD2. CDR1 SGDLS and CDR2 YYNGEE come from the germline V gene. The length of the CDR3 is 15 residues. The junction had 6 bases not matched to a gene; V was cut back by 4 bases and J by 6 bases.

The chain has TRBV7-9 and TRBJ1-5; D possibly corresponds to TRBD1 (6 bases). V lost 5 bases and J lost 2, with 16 bases in between. This CDR3 has 16 residues. In germline, CDR1 is SEHNR, CDR2 FQNEAQ (reference sequence). The CDR3 loop reads CASSPGDIKGNQPQHF. The CDR3 DNA reads as TGTGCCAGCAGCCCAGGGGACATCAAAGGCAATCAGCCCCAGCATTTT. Full variable domain (outside the CDR3, taken from reference TRBV7-9 and TRBJ1-5): DTGVSQNPRHKITKRGQNVTFRCDPISEHNRLYWYRQTLGQGPEFLTYFQNEAQLEKSRLLSDRFSAERPKGSFSTLEIQRTEQGDSAMYLCASSPGDIKGNQPQHFGDGTRLSIL.

V gene TRBV3-1 (or the pseudogene TRBV3-2) combines with J gene TRBJ1-3, with 7 positions matching TRBD1. This CDR3 contains 16 residues. With 2 bases clipped from V and 4 bases from J, the junction kept 8 bases outside the gene matches. From germline, CDR1 is LGHDT and CDR2 YNNKEL (reference sequence). The chain's CDR3 is CASSQRTGSGGNTIYF. CDR3 bases: TGTGCCAGCAGCCAACGGACAGGATCGGGGGGAAACACCATATATTTT.

J is TRBJ1-5 and V is TRBV28; 7 bases agree with TRBD1. V shed 5 bases and J 1 base; nucleotides not matched to a gene: 2. Germline V gene sequence: CDR1 MDHEN, CDR2 SYDVKM. The CDR3 is 14 amino acids. The CDR3 bases are TGTGCCAGCAGTCAGGGGGGAAGCAATCAGCCCCAGCATTTT. Residues: CASSQGGSNQPQHF.

A few counts support this clone. V is TRBV27 and J is TRBJ1-4, with a weak D call TRBD1 (5 bases). This CDR3 is built from 15 residues. The germline CDR1 and CDR2 sequences are MNHEY and SMNVEV (reference sequence). Trimming removed 4 bases from V and 4 bases from J, with 13 bases in between. Here the CDR3 DNA reads TGTGCCAGCAGTTCCGCCGGGGGATATAATGAAAAACTGTTTTTT. Amino acids: CASSSAGGYNEKLFF.

J is TRBJ1-3 and V is TRBV6-5; D gene unclear. The CDR3 totals 15 residues. V lost 4 bases and J 4 bases, leaving 14 bases between the germline ends. CDR1 is MNHEY, CDR2 SVGAGI, per germline. In DNA form, the CDR3 reads TGTGCCAGCAGTTCCCCCCGACCGGGAGGAAACACCATATATTTT. It encodes CASSSPRPGGNTIYF.

V gene TRBV4-1 combines with J gene TRBJ2-5; no clear D gene. Germline V gene sequence: CDR1 MGHRA, CDR2 YSYEKL. The CDR3 covers 14 residues. Trimming took 0 bases from V and 4 from J, leaving 9 bases between them. The chain's CDR3 is CASSQEPRPETQYF. For the CDR3, the DNA is TGCGCCAGCAGCCAAGAACCTAGGCCAGAGACCCAGTACTTC.

The chain's CDR3 is CASSQGLLAGEETQYF. The CDR3 bases are TGTGCCAGCAGCCAAGGCTTACTAGCGGGGGAAGAGACCCAGTACTTC. The chain has TRBV14 and TRBJ2-5; TRBD2 matches 11 bases. The trim removed 1 base at V and 3 bases at J, leaving 4 bases unmatched. The CDR3 spans 16 residues. Germline V CDR1 and CDR2: SGHDN, FVKESK. Drawing the rest from reference TRBV14 and TRBJ2-5, the complete variable domain is EAGVTQFPSHSVIEKGQTVTLRCDPISGHDNLYWYRRVMGKEIKFLLHFVKESKQDESGMPNNRFLAERTGGTYSTLKVQPAELEDSGVYFCASSQGLLAGEETQYFGPGTRLLVL.

This clone was found once. The chain carries TRBV6-5 and TRBJ2-6; the D gene is possibly TRBD1 (6 bases). The V and J ends lost 6 bases and 2 bases respectively, with 11 bases between them. Germline V gene sequence: CDR1 MNHEY, CDR2 SVGAGI. The CDR3 totals 15 residues. The CDR3 here is CASRPRGTGANVLTF. Here the CDR3 DNA reads TGTGCCAGCAGACCCAGGGGTACTGGGGCCAACGTCCTGACTTTC.

This clone was detected once. The chain recombines TRBV15 with TRBJ2-3, with 9 bases matching TRBD2. Per germline, CDR1 LNHNV and CDR2 YYDKDF (reference sequence). The CDR3 covers 17 residues. The V gene end was trimmed by 4 bases and the J gene end by 5 bases; junction bases not matched to a gene: 13. The CDR3 DNA sequence: TGTGCCACCAGCACCTTAGCGGGGGTCACTGCGAGAGATACGCAGTATTTT. It is translated as CATSTLAGVTARDTQYF.

The J gene is TRBJ1-6, the V gene TRBV2; the D gene is possibly TRBD1 (5 bases). With 5 bases removed from V and 1 base from J, the gap between germline ends came to 9 bases. The germline gives CDR1 SNHLY, CDR2 FYNNEI. This CDR3 is 15 amino acids long. The CDR3 DNA follows: TGTGCCAGCAGTCCGACAGATTCCTATAATTCACCCCTCCACTTT. Protein: CASSPTDSYNSPLHF.

This clone was seen a few times. The chain links TRBV3-1 (or the pseudogene TRBV3-2) to TRBJ2-7, with a possible D match to TRBD2 (5 bases). The CDR3 loop spans 14 amino acids. Germline V gives CDR1 LGHDT, CDR2 YNNKEL (reference sequence). V was clipped by 5 bases and J by 6 bases, with 17 bases between them. The CDR3 is CASSTRARSGEQYF. Here the CDR3 DNA reads TGTGCCAGCAGCACGCGGGCACGGTCGGGCGAGCAGTACTTC.

The genes are TRBV5-1 and TRBJ1-1; TRBD1 matches at 7 bases. In germline, CDR1 is SGHRS, CDR2 YFSETQ. Trimming cost V 1 base and J 3 bases; bases outside gene matches: 6. The CDR3 covers 15 residues. The CDR3 is CASSLPTGRYTEAFF. DNA for the CDR3: TGCGCCAGCAGCTTGCCGACAGGGAGGTACACTGAAGCTTTCTTT.

The chain combines TRBV5-1 with TRBJ1-4; 7 nucleotides align to TRBD1. CDR3 length: 16 residues. Trimming removed 4 bases from V and 4 bases from J; junction bases left unmatched: 10. Germline V gives CDR1 SGHRS, CDR2 YFSETQ. The CDR3 is CASSTGQAIFNEKLFF. The CDR3 region has the DNA TGCGCCAGCAGCACTGGACAGGCTATCTTTAATGAAAAACTGTTTTTT.

The CDR3 region is CASSVTGGSQNSPLHF. The CDR3 bases are TGTGCCAGCAGTGTCACAGGGGGCAGTCAGAATTCACCCCTCCACTTT. The gene calls are TRBV2 and TRBJ1-6; 9 bases map to TRBD1. The CDR3 spans 16 residues. Trimming removed 4 bases from V and 7 bases from J; junction bases left unmatched: 8. Germline-derived CDR1 and CDR2 are SNHLY and FYNNEI.

The CDR3 protein is CASSEKAGASPLHF. In DNA form, the CDR3 reads TGTGCCAGTAGTGAGAAGGCTGGGGCTTCACCCCTCCACTTT. The V and J genes are TRBV19 and TRBJ1-6; TRBD1 might be the D (5 bases). With 5 bases removed from V and 9 bases from J, the gap between germline ends came to 14 bases. Germline V gives CDR1 LNHDA, CDR2 SQIVND (reference sequence). The CDR3 has 14 amino acids.

This clone was detected only once. The genes are TRBV27 and TRBJ1-6; no definite D call. Germline-derived CDR1 and CDR2 are MNHEY and SMNVEV (reference sequence). There are 13 residues in the CDR3. The ends were cut back, 7 bases at V and 4 bases at J, with 8 bases in the middle. CDR3 sequence reads: CASKFQYNSPLHF. The CDR3 nucleotides read TGTGCCAGCAAGTTTCAGTATAATTCACCCCTCCACTTT.

This chain uses TRBV19 with TRBJ2-7; the match to TRBD2 covers 10 bases. This CDR3 is 15 amino acids long. In germline, CDR1 is LNHDA, CDR2 SQIVND (reference sequence). With 3 bases clipped from V and 1 base from J, the junction kept 3 bases outside the gene matches. CDR3 sequence reads: CASSISGGPSYEQYF. As DNA, the CDR3 is TGTGCCAGTAGTATTAGCGGGGGGCCGTCCTACGAGCAGTACTTC.